One and the same sample provided the 29 T cell receptor beta chains below, sequenced in a study of low-dose radiotherapy and immunotherapy resistance in tumors (dated by TCRdb to the early 2020s). The data were produced on an Illumina HiSeq 2500. Superscript III and a set of TRAV- and TRBV-specific primers were used to synthesize first-strand cDNA, so that both TCRalpha and TCRbeta chains were covered. TCRs were amplified with Phusion for around 19 PCR cycles, with a constant-region primer paired with the adapter attached to the V primers. TCRdb redid the processing of the public reads, applying fastp at Q25 and MiXCR, and retained in-frame beta chains. Rows are combined by CDR3 protein, so each entry shows the most common genes and DNA. This sample is represented by over 65,000 distinct CDR3 sequences; 15% to 20% of them were singletons. The top ten clonotypes cover less than 3.5% of the sample.

The time point tag for this specimen amounts to: before trial treatment. The sample consisted of PBMCs, taken before treatment. The receptors were sampled from a male donor with prostate cancer.

This clonotype was detected many times. The V and J genes are TRBV19 and TRBJ2-1; no clear D. CDR1 is LNHDA and CDR2 is SQIVND in the germline V gene (reference sequence). V gave up 5 bases and J gave up 2 bases, with 13 bases separating them. This CDR3 is built from 15 residues. The CDR3 nucleotides read TGTGCCAGTAGTCGATTAGGAAGGGCCTACAATGAGCAGTTCTTC. Protein product: CASSRLGRAYNEQFF.

This clonotype was counted many times. The rearrangement links TRBV6-6 to TRBJ1-2, with D possibly matching TRBD1 (6 bases). Germline assignment: CDR1 MNHNY and CDR2 SVGAGI (reference sequence). The CDR3 is 13 residues long. The germline V and J ends were trimmed by 6 bases and 4 bases, with 12 bases remaining between them. The CDR3 sequence: CASSPDSRYGYTF. The CDR3, as DNA: TGTGCCAGCAGCCCGGACAGCCGCTATGGCTACACCTTC.

The chain carries TRBV9 and TRBJ1-1; 11 positions agree with TRBD1. J was trimmed by 1 base and V by 6 bases; bases with no gene match: 11. The CDR3 totals 17 residues. Looked up from germline, CDR1 is SGDLS and CDR2 is YYNGEE. The CDR3 nucleotides are TGTGCCAGCACCCAGAGGCCGGGACAGGGGGGGAACACTGAAGCTTTCTTT. Protein sequence: CASTQRPGQGGNTEAFF.

This clonotype was observed at least ten times. This chain links TRBV7-6 with TRBJ2-5; D is unresolved. CDR1 is SGHVS and CDR2 is FNYEAQ in the germline V gene. This CDR3 has 15 amino acids. Trimming removed 3 bases from V and 2 bases from J, with 13 bases in between. The CDR3 spells CASSFPWPEQETQYF. DNA for the CDR3: TGTGCCAGCAGCTTTCCCTGGCCGGAGCAAGAGACCCAGTACTTC.

This clonotype has ten or more counts. The chain joins TRBV7-8 to TRBJ2-6, with D perhaps matching TRBD1 (6 bases). V was trimmed by 6 bases and J by 0 bases, leaving 18 bases between them. The CDR3 has 18 residues. From germline, CDR1 is SGHVS and CDR2 FQNEAQ. The CDR3 spells CASRWSRDTRSGANVLTF. CDR3 nucleotides: TGTGCCAGCAGGTGGAGCCGGGACACTCGCTCTGGGGCCAACGTCCTGACTTTC.

This clonotype has ten or more counts. The J gene is TRBJ2-1, the V gene TRBV9, with D possibly matching TRBD1 (6 bases). Germline CDR1 SGDLS, CDR2 YYNGEE. Trimming removed 1 base from V and 2 bases from J, with 13 bases in between. CDR3 length: 16 amino acids. CDR3 sequence: CASSVTSRQAYNEQFF. Here the CDR3 DNA reads TGTGCCAGCAGCGTAACGAGTCGACAGGCCTACAATGAGCAGTTCTTC.

This clonotype has a count of ten or more. The CDR3 protein is CASSYGTANYGYTF. CDR3 nucleotides: TGTGCCAGCAGCTACGGGACGGCTAACTATGGCTACACCTTC. The chain has TRBV7-9 and TRBJ1-2; D perhaps matches TRBD1 (5 bases). Germline lookup yields CDR1 SEHNR and CDR2 FQNEAQ (reference sequence). The CDR3 length is 14 residues. The V end was cut by 4 bases, the J end by 0 bases, with 9 bases between.

This chain joins TRBV4-1 and TRBJ2-3; D is unresolved. Germline CDR1 MGHRA, CDR2 YSYEKL. The CDR3 contains 14 residues. Trimming stripped 0 bases from V and 9 bases from J, with 13 bases between. The CDR3 DNA reads TGCGCCAGCAGCCAAGATATGAGCGTTAAGACGCAGTATTTT. It encodes CASSQDMSVKTQYF.

This clonotype was observed many times. This chain joins TRBV6-2 or TRBV6-3 and TRBJ1-5; D ambiguous. V was pared by 2 bases and J by 0 bases, with 5 bases between. The CDR3 has 14 amino acids. The V gene's germline CDR1 is MNHEY and CDR2 SVGEGT. This CDR3 is CASSYAGSNQPQHF. DNA for the CDR3: TGTGCCAGCAGTTACGCAGGTAGCAATCAGCCCCAGCATTTT.

Worth noting for this clonotype: This probably arose from a read error, given a far larger clone one base away. The CDR3 DNA reads as TGTGCCAGCAGATACTTGGGGACGGCTAACTCCTACGAGCAGTACTTC. As protein: CASRYLGTANSYEQYF. The chain employs TRBV6-6 and TRBJ2-7; D tentatively fits TRBD1 or TRBD2 (5 bases each). The CDR3 contains 16 residues. Germline V gene sequence: CDR1 MNHNY, CDR2 SVGAGI (reference sequence).

This clonotype showed up many times. This chain joins TRBV11-2 and TRBJ1-5; 9 bases match TRBD1. Per germline, CDR1 SGHAT and CDR2 FQNNGV. J was trimmed by 6 bases and V by 5 bases; bases with no gene match: 5. CDR3 size: 14 residues. The CDR3 reads CASSRTGEGQPQHF. The DNA of the CDR3 is TGTGCCAGCAGCCGGACAGGGGAAGGTCAGCCCCAGCATTTT.

The chain joins TRBV13 to TRBJ1-5, with 7 bases that match TRBD1. V was clipped by 5 bases and J by 10 bases; unmatched bases: 14. Looked up from germline, CDR1 is PRHDT and CDR2 is FYEKMQ (reference sequence). The CDR3 sequence is 15 residues long. DNA for the CDR3: TGTGCCAGCAGCCGAACAGGGGATCGTGATAATCCCCAGCATTTT. Encoded protein: CASSRTGDRDNPQHF.

A few counts support this clonotype. The CDR3, as DNA: TGTGCCAGCAGTGAAGGGCTAGGGTCTGGATCACCCCTCCACTTT. It codes for CASSEGLGSGSPLHF. The J gene is TRBJ1-6, the V gene TRBV6-2 or TRBV6-3; D call uncertain. CDR1 and CDR2 from the germline V gene are MNHEY and SVGEGT. Trimming took off 5 bases at V and 10 bases at J, with 18 bases between the two ends. This CDR3 is built from 15 residues.

The table lists this clonotype with many counts. V and J are TRBV7-9 and TRBJ2-6; D is perhaps TRBD1 or TRBD2 (5 bases each). Looked up from germline, CDR1 is SEHNR and CDR2 is FQNEAQ (reference sequence). Trimming left V 4 bases short and J 0 bases short, with 13 bases between. This CDR3 comprises 17 residues. CDR3 in amino acids: CASSSGPEYSGANVLTF. DNA of the CDR3: TGTGCCAGCAGCTCGGGACCTGAGTACTCTGGGGCCAACGTCCTGACTTTC.

In this sample, this clonotype turned up many times. The chain has TRBV6-2 or TRBV6-3 and TRBJ2-5; D remains unclear. V was cut by 0 bases and J by 2 bases, with 10 bases left in between. Germline V gives CDR1 MNHEY, CDR2 SVGEGT. This CDR3 is built from 15 residues. The CDR3 protein is CASSYSGGVQETQYF. CDR3 bases: TGTGCCAGCAGTTACTCTGGCGGAGTTCAAGAGACCCAGTACTTC.

Many counts were recorded for this clonotype. J is TRBJ1-5 and V is TRBV4-1; maybe TRBD1 (5 bases). This CDR3 has 15 amino acids. The germline gives CDR1 MGHRA, CDR2 YSYEKL. Trimming took off 4 bases at V and 3 bases at J, with 13 bases between the two ends. The CDR3 DNA is TGCGCCAGCAGCCTCCGACAAGGGACCAATCAGCCCCAGCATTTT. Residues: CASSLRQGTNQPQHF.

Notes on this clonotype: The likely explanation is a read error, given a far larger clone one base away. V is TRBV6-1 and J is TRBJ2-1, with 12 positions matching TRBD1. With V trimmed by 6 bases and J by 10 bases, 10 bases remained unmatched. The germline CDR1 and CDR2 sequences are MNHNS and SASEGT. CDR3 length equals 15 residues. CDR3 sequence (DNA): TGTGCCAGCAGACGGGGGACAGGGGGCCCCTACGAGCAGTTCTTC. Amino acids: CASRRGTGGPYEQFF.

J is TRBJ2-5 and V is TRBV7-6, with D tentatively TRBD1 or TRBD2 (5 bases each). There are 14 residues in the CDR3. The V end lost 8 bases, the J end lost 0 bases, and 13 bases lay between the germline ends. Germline V gene sequence: CDR1 SGHVS, CDR2 FNYEAQ. The CDR3 here is CASGRDADQETQYF. The CDR3 DNA reads as TGTGCCAGCGGCCGGGACGCTGACCAAGAGACCCAGTACTTC.

This clonotype was picked up a small number of times. The chain has TRBV5-1 and TRBJ2-5; 9 bases fit TRBD1. V was pared by 4 bases and J by 5 bases, with 9 bases of the junction left unmatched. Germline V gives CDR1 SGHRS, CDR2 YFSETQ. The CDR3 is 15 residues long. The CDR3 DNA reads TGCGCCAGCAGCCGCGGACAGGGGATTGGGGAGACCCAGTACTTC. Residues: CASSRGQGIGETQYF.

The rearrangement joins TRBV11-1 to TRBJ2-7; TRBD1 might be the D (5 bases). Germline V gene sequence: CDR1 SGHAT, CDR2 FQDESV (reference sequence). CDR3 length equals 15 residues. The V end lost 5 bases, the J end lost 0 bases, and 14 bases lay between the germline ends. CDR3 nucleotide sequence: TGTGCCAGCAGCCCATGGGGCAGGGCCTCCTACGAGCAGTACTTC. Residues: CASSPWGRASYEQYF.

This clonotype was seen a single time. A read error is likely here: a far larger clone is one base away. The chain recombines TRBV28 with TRBJ2-1, with TRBD1 matching over 7 bases. CDR1 and CDR2 (germline): MDHEN, SYDVKM. V dropped 10 bases and J dropped 10; count of bases not matched to a gene: 13. This CDR3 has 13 amino acids. CDR3 nucleotides: TGTGCCACCAATGACCCTGGACAGGTCGAGCAGTTCTTC. This encodes CATNDPGQVEQFF.

This clonotype was observed at least ten times. The chain combines TRBV7-9 with TRBJ2-7; no clear D. V dropped 6 bases and J dropped 5 bases, with 11 bases sitting between them. The CDR3 consists of 12 residues. CDR1 is SEHNR and CDR2 is FQNEAQ in the germline V gene (reference sequence). The CDR3 loop reads CASRPASNEQYF. The CDR3 DNA reads as TGTGCCAGCAGACCGGCGAGCAACGAGCAGTACTTC.

The gene calls are TRBV11-1 and TRBJ2-7; D gene uncertain. Deletions cut 0 bases from V and 3 bases from J, with 15 bases between. This CDR3 comprises 16 residues. Germline CDR1 SGHAT, CDR2 FQDESV (reference sequence). The DNA of the CDR3 is TGTGCCAGCAGCTTAGCCCGTACAGCCAGTAACTACGAGCAGTACTTC. Translated, it gives CASSLARTASNYEQYF.

This clonotype occurred many times. This rearrangement joins TRBV29-1 to TRBJ1-1; unclear D gene. V lost 2 bases to trimming and J lost 1 base, with 11 bases between them. The germline V gene encodes CDR1 SQVTM and CDR2 ANQGSEA. The CDR3 spans 14 residues. The CDR3 DNA sequence: TGCAGCGTTGAATTGCCAGCCTGGAACACTGAAGCTTTCTTT. Amino acids: CSVELPAWNTEAFF.

This clonotype has at least ten counts. The J gene is TRBJ2-2, the V gene TRBV5-1; perhaps TRBD1 as D (6 bases). The V end was cut by 2 bases, the J end by 6 bases, with 14 bases between. Germline CDR1 is SGHRS and CDR2 is YFSETQ. The CDR3 is 15 amino acids. Here the CDR3 reads CASSFRQARAGELFF. In nucleotides, the CDR3 is TGCGCCAGCAGCTTTCGACAGGCTCGGGCCGGGGAGCTGTTTTTT.

This clonotype was seen at least ten times. J is TRBJ2-1 and V is TRBV19; the D gene could be TRBD1 or TRBD2 (5 bases each). The CDR3 is made up of 16 amino acids. Trimming left V 3 bases short and J 9 bases short, with 21 bases between. Germline values: CDR1 LNHDA, CDR2 SQIVND (reference sequence). DNA of the CDR3: TGTGCCAGTAGTATCCTCGGACAAATGGGGGATATTGAGCAGTTCTTC. It translates to CASSILGQMGDIEQFF.

The sample holds many counts of this clonotype. This chain uses TRBV3-1 with TRBJ2-6; TRBD2 is a possible D gene (6 bases). Germline values: CDR1 LGHDT, CDR2 YNNKEL (reference sequence). V lost 1 base and J lost 2, with 15 bases in between. The CDR3 loop spans 18 amino acids. The CDR3 bases are TGTGCCAGCAGCCAAGGGCCACGGCGGGGTCCTGGGGCCAACGTCCTGACTTTC. This sequence encodes CASSQGPRRGPGANVLTF.

Only a few counts were recorded for this clonotype. This chain connects TRBV7-8 to TRBJ1-5; D call uncertain. Germline CDR1 and CDR2: SGHVS and FQNEAQ. The CDR3 length is 15 residues. Trimming removed 2 bases at V and 0 bases at J, with 8 bases between. DNA for the CDR3: TGTGCCAGCAGCTTAAGAGCGGTTAGCAATCAGCCCCAGCATTTT. Amino acid sequence: CASSLRAVSNQPQHF.

This clonotype was found a few times. The V gene is TRBV5-1, the J gene TRBJ1-1; weak D call: TRBD1 (5 bases). The germline V gene encodes CDR1 SGHRS and CDR2 YFSETQ. V was cut by 5 bases and J by 0 bases, with 17 bases left in between. This CDR3 has 16 amino acids. The CDR3 reads CASRSGTSLMNTEAFF. The DNA of the CDR3 is TGCGCCAGCAGGTCCGGGACCTCCCTAATGAACACTGAAGCTTTCTTT.